This T cell receptor beta chain emerged from a study of blood T cell repertoires in COVID-19. Study-level background: Sources were T cells, B-cell-depleted T cells, or PBMCs; the material itself was cDNA or gDNA.

Germline V lookup: CDR1 KGHSH, CDR2 LQKENI. The V and J ends lost 2 bases and 2 bases respectively, with 6 bases between them. The CDR3 totals 13 residues. Recovered status in Cohort 3 required two negative PCRs, clearance, or symptom resolution. Produced via immunoSEQ multiplex PCR; TCRdb's table is partial and in-frame only. The sample includes approximately 230,000 clones, 75% to 95% of them seen just once. Input material: PBMCs or T cells enriched from blood (not recorded which). The gene calls are TRBV18 and TRBJ1-2; no clear D gene. This TCR was sampled from a woman between 18 and 30 years old who had recovered from COVID-19. Here the CDR3 DNA reads TGTGCCAGCTCACCAAAACAGAACTATGGCTACACCTTC. Residues: CASSPKQNYGYTF.